This T cell receptor (beta chain) was obtained from a study of shared clonotypes between healthy human individuals. This CDR3 region has 15 residues. Germline V gene sequence: CDR1 LNHNV, CDR2 YYDKDF (reference sequence). Losses at the gene ends were 6 bases for V and 9 bases for J; bases not matched to a gene: 17. At a deep level, the assay was run. Sequencing was performed with immunoSEQ multiplex PCR; in TCRdb, only in-frame clones are kept and a portion is missing. In the table there are roughly 2.4 million clones, approximately 95% of which are singletons. This rearrangement joins TRBV15 to TRBJ2-7; 7 bases match TRBD1. This TCR derives from a man between 18 and 35 years old in good health. The sample taken for sequencing was naive CD4+ T cells sorted from blood. Sample subset: CD45RA+ positively selected. In nucleotides, the CDR3 is TGTGCCACCAGTTCAGGACAGGATCCTTATGGGCGGCAGTACTTC. Translation gives CATSSGQDPYGRQYF.